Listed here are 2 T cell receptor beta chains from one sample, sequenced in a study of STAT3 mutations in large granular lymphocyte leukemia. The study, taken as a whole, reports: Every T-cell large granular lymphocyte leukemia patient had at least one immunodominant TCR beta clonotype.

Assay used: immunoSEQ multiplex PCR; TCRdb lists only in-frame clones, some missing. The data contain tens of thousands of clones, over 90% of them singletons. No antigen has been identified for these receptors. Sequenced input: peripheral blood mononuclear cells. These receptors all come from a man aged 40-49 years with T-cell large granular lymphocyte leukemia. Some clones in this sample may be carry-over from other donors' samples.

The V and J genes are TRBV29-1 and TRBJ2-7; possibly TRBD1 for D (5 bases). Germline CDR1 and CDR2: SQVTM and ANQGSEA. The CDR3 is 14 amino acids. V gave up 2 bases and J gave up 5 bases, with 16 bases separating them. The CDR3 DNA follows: TGCAGCGTTGAATTTGGGGCAGTTGGACACGAGCAGTACTTC. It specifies CSVEFGAVGHEQYF.

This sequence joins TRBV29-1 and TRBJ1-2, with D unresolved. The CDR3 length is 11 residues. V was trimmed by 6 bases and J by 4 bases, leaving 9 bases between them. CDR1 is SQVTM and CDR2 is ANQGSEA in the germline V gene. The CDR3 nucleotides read TGCAGCGTCCCCTTCTCCTATGGCTACACCTTC. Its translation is CSVPFSYGYTF.